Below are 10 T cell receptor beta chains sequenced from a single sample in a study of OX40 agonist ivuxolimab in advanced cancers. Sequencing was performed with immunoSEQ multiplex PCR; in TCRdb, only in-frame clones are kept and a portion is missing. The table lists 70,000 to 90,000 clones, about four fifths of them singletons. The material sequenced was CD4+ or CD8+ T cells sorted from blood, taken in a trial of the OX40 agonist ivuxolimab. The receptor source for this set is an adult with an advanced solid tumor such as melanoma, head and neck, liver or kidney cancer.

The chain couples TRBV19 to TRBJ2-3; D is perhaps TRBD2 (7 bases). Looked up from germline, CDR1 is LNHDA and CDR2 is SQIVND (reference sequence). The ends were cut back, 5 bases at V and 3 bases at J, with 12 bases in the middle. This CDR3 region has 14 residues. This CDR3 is CASSPEGGTDTQYF. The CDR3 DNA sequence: TGTGCCAGTAGTCCTGAGGGGGGGACAGATACGCAGTATTTT.

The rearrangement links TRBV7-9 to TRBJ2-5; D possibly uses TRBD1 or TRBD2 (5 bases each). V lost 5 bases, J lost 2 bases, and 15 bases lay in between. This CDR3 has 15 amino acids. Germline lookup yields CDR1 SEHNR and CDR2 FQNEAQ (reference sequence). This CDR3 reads CASSRAGTRQETQYF. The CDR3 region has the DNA TGTGCCAGCAGCCGAGCCGGGACCCGGCAAGAGACCCAGTACTTC.

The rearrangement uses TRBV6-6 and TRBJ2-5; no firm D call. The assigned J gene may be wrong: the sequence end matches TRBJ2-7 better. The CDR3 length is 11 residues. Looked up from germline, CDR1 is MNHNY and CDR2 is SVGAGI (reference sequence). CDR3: CASLLANEQYF. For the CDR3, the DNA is TGTGCCAGTCTGTTGGCAAACGAGCAGTACTTC.

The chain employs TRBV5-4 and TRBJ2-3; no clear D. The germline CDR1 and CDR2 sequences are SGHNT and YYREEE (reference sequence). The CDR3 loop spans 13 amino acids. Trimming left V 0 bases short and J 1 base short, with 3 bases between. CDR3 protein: CASSLGRTDTQYF. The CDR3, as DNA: TGTGCCAGCAGCTTGGGCCGCACAGATACGCAGTATTTT.

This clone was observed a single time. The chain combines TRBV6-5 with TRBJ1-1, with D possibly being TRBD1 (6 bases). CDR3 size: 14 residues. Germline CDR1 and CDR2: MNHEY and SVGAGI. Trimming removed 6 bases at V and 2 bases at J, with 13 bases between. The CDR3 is CASRTGHPNTEAFF. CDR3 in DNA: TGTGCCAGCAGGACGGGACATCCAAACACTGAAGCTTTCTTT.

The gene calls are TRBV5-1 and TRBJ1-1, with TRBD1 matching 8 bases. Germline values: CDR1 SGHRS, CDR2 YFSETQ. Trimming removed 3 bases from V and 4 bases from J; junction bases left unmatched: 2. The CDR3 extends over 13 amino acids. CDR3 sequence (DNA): TGCGCCAGCAGCTCAGGGGGCTCCACTGAAGCTTTCTTT. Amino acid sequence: CASSSGGSTEAFF. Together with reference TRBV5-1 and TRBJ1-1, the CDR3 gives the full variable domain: KAGVTQTPRYLIKTRGQQVTLSCSPISGHRSVSWYQQTPGQGLQFLFEYFSETQRNKGNFPGRFSGRQFSNSRSEMNVSTLELGDSALYLCASSSGGSTEAFFGQGTRLTVV.

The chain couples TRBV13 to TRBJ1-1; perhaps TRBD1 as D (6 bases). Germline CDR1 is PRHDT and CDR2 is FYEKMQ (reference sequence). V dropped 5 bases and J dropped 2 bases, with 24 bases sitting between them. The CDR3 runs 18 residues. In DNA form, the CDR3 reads TGTGCCAGCAGCCCAGGGGCAGGTTATGGGAACCTCAACACTGAAGCTTTCTTT. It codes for CASSPGAGYGNLNTEAFF.

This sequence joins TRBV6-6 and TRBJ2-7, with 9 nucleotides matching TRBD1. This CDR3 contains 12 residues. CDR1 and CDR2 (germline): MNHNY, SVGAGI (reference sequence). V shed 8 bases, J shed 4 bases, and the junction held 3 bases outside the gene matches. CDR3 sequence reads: CASGTGRYEQYF. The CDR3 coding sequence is TGTGCCAGCGGGACAGGGAGGTACGAGCAGTACTTC.

The CDR3 is CASSADGIEQYF. In nucleotides, the CDR3 is TGTGCCAGCAGCGCCGATGGAATCGAGCAGTACTTC. The chain couples TRBV7-3 to TRBJ2-7; the D is unclear. CDR3 length: 12 residues. Trimming pared 5 bases from V and 6 bases from J, leaving 11 bases between. Germline V gene data show CDR1 as SGHTA and CDR2 as FQGTGA.

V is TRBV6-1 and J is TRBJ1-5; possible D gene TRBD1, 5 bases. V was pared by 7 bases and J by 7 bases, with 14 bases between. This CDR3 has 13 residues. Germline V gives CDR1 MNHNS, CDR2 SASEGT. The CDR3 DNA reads TGTGCCAGCAAGGATGAAGGGGCACAGCCCCAGCATTTT. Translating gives CASKDEGAQPQHF.